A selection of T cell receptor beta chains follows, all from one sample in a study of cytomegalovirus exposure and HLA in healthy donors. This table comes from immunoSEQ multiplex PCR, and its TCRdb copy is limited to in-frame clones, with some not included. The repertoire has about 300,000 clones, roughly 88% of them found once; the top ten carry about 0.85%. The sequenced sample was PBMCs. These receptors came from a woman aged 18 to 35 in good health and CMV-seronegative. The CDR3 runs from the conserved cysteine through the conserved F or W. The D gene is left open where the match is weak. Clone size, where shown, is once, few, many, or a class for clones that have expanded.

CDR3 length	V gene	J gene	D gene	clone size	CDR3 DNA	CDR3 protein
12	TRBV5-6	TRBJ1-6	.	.	TGTGCCAGCAGCTTGTGGGCTTCACCCCTCCACTTT	CASSLWASPLHF
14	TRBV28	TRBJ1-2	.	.	TGTGCCAGCAGTCGCGGACAGTTGGACTATGGCTACACCTTC	CASSRGQLDYGYTF
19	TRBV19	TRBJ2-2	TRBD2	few	TGTGCCAGTAGATCGTTGGGACTAGCGGGGAGGTCGGACACCGGGGAGCTGTTTTTT	CASRSLGLAGRSDTGELFF
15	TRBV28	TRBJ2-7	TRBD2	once	TGTGCCAGCAGTTTAGCTAGCGGGAGGGCCTACGAGCAGTACTTC	CASSLASGRAYEQYF
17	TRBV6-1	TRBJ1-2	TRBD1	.	TGTGCCAGCAGTGAAGCGGGAGACAGGGTAGGGAACTATGGCTACACCTTC	CASSEAGDRVGNYGYTF
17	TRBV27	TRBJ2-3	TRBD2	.	TGTGCCAGCAGTTTAAGGGCTAGCGGGAGGGGAGCAGATACGCAGTATTTT	CASSLRASGRGADTQYF
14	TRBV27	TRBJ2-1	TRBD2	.	TGTGCCAGCAGAGGTAGCGGGAGGGTGAGTGAGCAGTTCTTC	CASRGSGRVSEQFF
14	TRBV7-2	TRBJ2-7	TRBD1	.	TGTGCCAGCAGCACGGACAGGTGGGCTTACGAGCAGTACTTC	CASSTDRWAYEQYF
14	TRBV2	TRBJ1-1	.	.	TGTGCCAGCAATCTGAACGTCGGGGGATCTGAAGCTTTCTTT	CASNLNVGGSEAFF
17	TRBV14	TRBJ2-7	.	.	TGTGCCAGCAGCCAAGTCGCACTCCGGCAAGGGGTCTACGAGCAGTACTTC	CASSQVALRQGVYEQYF
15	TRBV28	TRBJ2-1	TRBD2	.	TGTGCCAGCAGTTTAGGACTAGCAGTAGGCAATGAGCAGTTCTTC	CASSLGLAVGNEQFF
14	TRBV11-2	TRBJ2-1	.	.	TGTGCCAGCAGCTTAGACTCTACGGGCAATGAGCAGTTCTTC	CASSLDSTGNEQFF
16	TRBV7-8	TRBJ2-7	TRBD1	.	TGTGCCAGCAGTTCCGCAGGGGGTGCACCGTCCTACGAGCAGTACTTC	CASSSAGGAPSYEQYF
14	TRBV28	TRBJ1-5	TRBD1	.	TGTGCCAGCACTAGGGACAGTAGCAATCAGCCCCAGCATTTT	CASTRDSSNQPQHF
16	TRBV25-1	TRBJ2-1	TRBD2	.	TGTGCCAGCAGTGCCCAGCTGGGCGGGAGTTTCAATGAGCAGTTCTTC	CASSAQLGGSFNEQFF
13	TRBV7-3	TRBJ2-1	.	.	TGTGCCAGCAGCCCAGGGGGAGGCAATGAGCAGTTCTTC	CASSPGGGNEQFF
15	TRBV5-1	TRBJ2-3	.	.	TGCGCCAGCAGCTTAGGGGGTGTTGGCACAGATACGCAGTATTTT	CASSLGGVGTDTQYF
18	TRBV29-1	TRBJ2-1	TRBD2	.	TGCAGCGTTATCGGGCTAGCGGGAGGTGAGTGGAGGTACAATGAGCAGTTCTTC	CSVIGLAGGEWRYNEQFF
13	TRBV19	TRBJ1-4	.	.	TGTGCCAGTTCCAGATCACCTAATGAAAAACTGTTTTTT	CASSRSPNEKLFF
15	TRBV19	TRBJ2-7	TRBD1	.	TGTGCCAGTCGACAGGGGGTAGGGACTAACTACGAGCAGTACTTC	CASRQGVGTNYEQYF
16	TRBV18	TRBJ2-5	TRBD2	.	TGTGCCAGCTCCCGGGGAGGGCCCATGAACCAAGAGACCCAGTACTTC	CASSRGGPMNQETQYF
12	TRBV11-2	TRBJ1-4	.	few	TGTGCCAGCAGCTTCGCTAATGAAAAACTGTTTTTT	CASSFANEKLFF
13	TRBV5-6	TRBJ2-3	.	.	TGTGCCAGCAGCCTGCCCCTGAGAGATACGCAGTATTTT	CASSLPLRDTQYF
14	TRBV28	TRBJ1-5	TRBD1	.	TGTGCCAGCAGCCGACAGGGCACTTCTCAGCCCCAGCATTTT	CASSRQGTSQPQHF
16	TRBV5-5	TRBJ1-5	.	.	TGTGCCAGCAGCTTGGAGGCAGGTTTCTCCAATCAGCCCCAGCATTTT	CASSLEAGFSNQPQHF
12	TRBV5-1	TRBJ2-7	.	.	TGCGCCAGCAGCCGCGACAGCCACGAGCAGTACTTC	CASSRDSHEQYF
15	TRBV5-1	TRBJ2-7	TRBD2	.	TGCGCCAGCAGCTTGGCCGTAGCGGGCTACTACGAGCAGTACTTC	CASSLAVAGYYEQYF
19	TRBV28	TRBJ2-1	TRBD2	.	TGTGCCAGCAGCAAAGGACTAGCGGGAGTCGGTGTAGACTACAATGAGCAGTTCTTC	CASSKGLAGVGVDYNEQFF
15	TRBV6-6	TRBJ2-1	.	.	TGTGCCAGCACCGGGGTTGGAGGACGGGACAATGAGCAGTTCTTC	CASTGVGGRDNEQFF
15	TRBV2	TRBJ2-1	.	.	TGTGCCAGCAGTGGGTTGGTGAGCTCCTACAATGAGCAGTTCTTC	CASSGLVSSYNEQFF
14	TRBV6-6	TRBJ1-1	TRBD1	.	TGTGCCAGCAGTTCCGGGACAGGGAACACTGAAGCTTTCTTT	CASSSGTGNTEAFF
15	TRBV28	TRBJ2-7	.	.	TGTGCCAGCAGTTTGATGGCGGGCAGCTCCTACGAGCAGTACTTC	CASSLMAGSSYEQYF
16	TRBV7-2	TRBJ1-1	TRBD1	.	TGTGCCAGCAGCCTAACCTCCGGGACAGGGAACACTGAAGCTTTCTTT	CASSLTSGTGNTEAFF